A selection of T cell receptor beta chains follows, all from one sample in a study of T cell repertoires in cytomegalovirus infection. TCRdb re-derived calls from the reads in MiXCR, one entry per CDR3 protein. This sample has about 920,000 distinct CDR3 sequences; about a third occur once, and the top ten carry roughly 12%. Their target antigens are unknown. Sequencing was performed on cultured CD8+ T cells from PBMCs, taken from culture after CMV antigen stimulation. The receptors derive from a human donor in good health (CMV status not recorded). Some clones in this sample may be carry-over from other donors' samples. CDR3s include the opening cysteine and the closing phenylalanine or tryptophan. Each record gives: clone size, J gene, D gene, V gene, CDR3 protein, CDR3 DNA. A D gene is named only where the DNA matches it firmly. The size field is filled for only some rows; it gives once, few, many or a size class.

-	TRBJ2-1	TRBD2	TRBV20-1	CSARDGGEWSEQFF	TGCAGTGCTAGAGATGGGGGGGAGTGGTCGGAGCAGTTCTTC
-	TRBJ2-3	TRBD1	TRBV7-6	CVSSPRQGARTDTQYF	TGTGTCAGCAGCCCGAGACAGGGGGCACGAACAGATACGCAGTATTTT
-	TRBJ2-1	-	TRBV27	CASSLMGGYNEQFF	TGTGCCAGCAGTTTAATGGGCGGGTACAATGAGCAGTTCTTC
-	TRBJ1-5	-	TRBV19	CASSIVAAGQPQHF	TGTGCCAGTAGTATAGTCGCGGCGGGTCAGCCCCAGCATTTT
few	TRBJ2-5	-	TRBV6-5	CASKGGFQETQYF	TGTGCCAGCAAAGGGGGGTTCCAAGAGACCCAGTACTTC
many	TRBJ2-5	-	TRBV11-1	CASSRFEIRDAQETQYF	TGTGCCAGCAGCCGCTTCGAGATCCGGGATGCCCAAGAGACCCAGTACTTC
few	TRBJ2-4	TRBD1	TRBV6-2/TRBV6-3	CASWQGEPKNIQYF	TGTGCCAGCTGGCAGGGGGAACCCAAAAACATTCAGTACTTC
few	TRBJ2-3	TRBD2	TRBV7-6	CASSNISGGWPDTQYF	TGTGCCAGCAGCAATATTAGCGGGGGGTGGCCAGATACGCAGTATTTT
many	TRBJ2-1	-	TRBV28	CASSLGRNRGNEQFF	TGTGCCAGCAGTTTAGGGAGAAATAGGGGCAATGAGCAGTTCTTC
many	TRBJ2-3	-	TRBV7-2	CASSLILRPTDTQYF	TGTGCCAGCAGCTTAATTCTGCGCCCCACAGATACGCAGTATTTT
-	TRBJ1-2	-	TRBV19	CASSIAGLLYGYTF	TGTGCCAGTAGTATAGCCGGCCTTCTCTATGGCTACACCTTC
many	TRBJ2-5	-	TRBV12-3/TRBV12-4	CASSLSQGTQETQYF	TGTGCCAGCAGTTTGTCACAGGGAACTCAAGAGACCCAGTACTTC
few	TRBJ1-2	-	TRBV12-5	CASGLPPGQNYGYTF	TGTGCTAGTGGTTTGCCACCCGGACAGAACTATGGCTACACCTTC